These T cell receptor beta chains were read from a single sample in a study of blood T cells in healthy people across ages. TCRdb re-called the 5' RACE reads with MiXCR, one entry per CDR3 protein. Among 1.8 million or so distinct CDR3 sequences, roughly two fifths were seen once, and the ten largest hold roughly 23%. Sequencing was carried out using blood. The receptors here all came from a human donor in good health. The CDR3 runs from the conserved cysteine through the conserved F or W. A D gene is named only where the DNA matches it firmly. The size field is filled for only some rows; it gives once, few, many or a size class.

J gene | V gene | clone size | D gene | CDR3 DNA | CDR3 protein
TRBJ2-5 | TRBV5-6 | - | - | TGTGCCAGCAGCCCAGGGTTGAAGGCTAGAGAGACCCAGTACTTC | CASSPGLKARETQYF
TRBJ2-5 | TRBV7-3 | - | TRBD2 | TGTGCCAGCAGCTCTAGCGGGGGGGCTTCAGAGACCCAGTACTTC | CASSSSGGASETQYF
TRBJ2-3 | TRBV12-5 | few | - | TGTGCTAGTGGTTTCTCTAGATCCACAGATACGCAGTATTTT | CASGFSRSTDTQYF
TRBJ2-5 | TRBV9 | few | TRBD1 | TGCGCCAGCAGCGGAACAGGGGCCCAAGAGACCCAGTACTTC | CASSGTGAQETQYF
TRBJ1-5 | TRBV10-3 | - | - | TGTGCCATCAGAAGTGCAGGTCACGATCAGCCCCAGCATTTT | CAIRSAGHDQPQHF
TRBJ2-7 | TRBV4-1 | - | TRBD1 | TGCGCCAGCAGCCAGAGGGACAGGGACCGACGAGAGCAGTACTTC | CASSQRDRDRREQYF
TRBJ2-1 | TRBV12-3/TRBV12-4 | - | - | TGTGCCAGCAGACCAGGGACGGTCCCCTGGGATGAGCAGTTCTTC | CASRPGTVPWDEQFF
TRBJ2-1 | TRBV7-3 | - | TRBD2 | TGTGCCAGCAGCTCCTTCGCGGGGGGGCCCAATGAGCAGTTCTTC | CASSSFAGGPNEQFF
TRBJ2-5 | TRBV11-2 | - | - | TGTGCCAGCAGCTCCAGAACCCCGGGGGAGACCCAGTACTTC | CASSSRTPGETQYF
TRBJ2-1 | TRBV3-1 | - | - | TGTGCCAGCAGCCAAGTCGGGGGGCTCAATGAGCAGTTCTTC | CASSQVGGLNEQFF
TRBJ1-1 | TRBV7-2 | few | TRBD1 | TGTGCCAGCAGCCCCCGGAGGACAGGGGGCACTGAAGCTTTCTTT | CASSPRRTGGTEAFF
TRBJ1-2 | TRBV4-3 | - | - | TGCGCCAGCAGCCAAGTAGTCAGTCCCAACTATGGCTACACCTTC | CASSQVVSPNYGYTF
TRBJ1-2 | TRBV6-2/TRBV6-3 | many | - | TGTGCCAGCAGTTACGGGGGTGAGCATGGCTACACCTTC | CASSYGGEHGYTF
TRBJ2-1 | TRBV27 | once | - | TGTGCCAGCAGTAACTCCCGGGATAAGGCCTACAATGAGCAGTTCTTC | CASSNSRDKAYNEQFF
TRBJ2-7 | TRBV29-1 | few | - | TGCAGCGTTGAACAAACAGGATCCTCGCCCTACGAGCAGTACTTC | CSVEQTGSSPYEQYF
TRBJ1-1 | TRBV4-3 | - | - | TGCGCCAGCAGCCAAGATTGGGGGACCACTGAAGCTTTCTTT | CASSQDWGTTEAFF
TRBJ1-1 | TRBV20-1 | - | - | TGCAGTGCTATGAACACTGAAGCTTTCTTT | CSAMNTEAFF
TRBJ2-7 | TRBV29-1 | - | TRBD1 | TGCAGCGCGGCACAGGGGGATGGCCACGAGCAGTACTTC | CSAAQGDGHEQYF
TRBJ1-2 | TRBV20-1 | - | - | TGCAGTGCTAGTCTGGGACACTCTAACTATGGCTACACCTTC | CSASLGHSNYGYTF
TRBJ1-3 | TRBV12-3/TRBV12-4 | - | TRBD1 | TGTGCCAGCAGCCGACAGGGAAGGGAAAACACCATATATTTT | CASSRQGRENTIYF
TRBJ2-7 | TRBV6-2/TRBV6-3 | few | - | TGTGCCAGCAGAGAGTCCACAGCCGTCTTGAAGTACTTC | CASRESTAVLKYF
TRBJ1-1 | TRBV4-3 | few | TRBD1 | TGCGCCAGCAGCCAAGAGAGGACAGGGGACACTGAAGCTTTCTTT | CASSQERTGDTEAFF
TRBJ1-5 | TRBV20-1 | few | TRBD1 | TGCAGTGCTAGCCCCAGGCCCTGGGACAGAAATCAGCCCCAGCATTTT | CSASPRPWDRNQPQHF
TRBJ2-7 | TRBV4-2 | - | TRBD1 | TGTGCCAGCAGCCAGACCAACACAGGGGGCATCGAGCAGTACTTC | CASSQTNTGGIEQYF
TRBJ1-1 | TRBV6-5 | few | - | TGTGCCAGCAGTTACCGGGGGGCGTGGGACACTGAAGCTTTCTTT | CASSYRGAWDTEAFF
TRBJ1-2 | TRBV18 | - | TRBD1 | TGTGCCAGCTCTTTTCGGGACAGGAGTGACTATGGCTACACCTTC | CASSFRDRSDYGYTF
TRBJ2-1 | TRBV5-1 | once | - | TGCGCCAGCAGCATCGGGGACACCTACGAGCAGTTCTTC | CASSIGDTYEQFF
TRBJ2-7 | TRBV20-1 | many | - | TGCAGTGCTAGACCTACTAGCTACGAGCAGTACTTC | CSARPTSYEQYF
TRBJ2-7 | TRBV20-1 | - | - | TGCAGTGTTCCGGGACCGCTAACCTCCTACGAGCAGTACTTC | CSVPGPLTSYEQYF
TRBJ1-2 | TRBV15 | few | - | TGTGCCACCAGCAGAGCCCTGGGGGGCATCTATGGCTACACCTTC | CATSRALGGIYGYTF
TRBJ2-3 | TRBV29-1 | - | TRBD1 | TGCAGCGTTGGGACAGGGGGAGTTGCAGATACGCAGTATTTT | CSVGTGGVADTQYF
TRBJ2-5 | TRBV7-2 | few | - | TGTGCCAGCAGCCCACAGGTTTCTCAAGAGACCCAGTACTTC | CASSPQVSQETQYF